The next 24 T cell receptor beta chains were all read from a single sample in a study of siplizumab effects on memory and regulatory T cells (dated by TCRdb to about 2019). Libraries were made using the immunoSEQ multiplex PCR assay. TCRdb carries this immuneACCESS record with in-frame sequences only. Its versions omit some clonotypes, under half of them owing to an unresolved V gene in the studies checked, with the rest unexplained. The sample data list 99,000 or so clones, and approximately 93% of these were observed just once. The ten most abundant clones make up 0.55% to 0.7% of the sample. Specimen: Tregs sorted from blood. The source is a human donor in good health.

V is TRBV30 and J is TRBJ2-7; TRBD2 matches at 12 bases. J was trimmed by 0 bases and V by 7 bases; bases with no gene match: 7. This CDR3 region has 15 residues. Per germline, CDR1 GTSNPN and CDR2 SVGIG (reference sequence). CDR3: CALVASGRVSYEQYF. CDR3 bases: TGTGCCTTAGTGGCTAGCGGGAGGGTCTCCTACGAGCAGTACTTC.

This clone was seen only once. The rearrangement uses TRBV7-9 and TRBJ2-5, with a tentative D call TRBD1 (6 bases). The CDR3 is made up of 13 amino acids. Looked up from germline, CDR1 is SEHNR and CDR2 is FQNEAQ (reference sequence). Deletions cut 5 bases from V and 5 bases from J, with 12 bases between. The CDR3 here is CASSAIRGETQYF. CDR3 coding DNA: TGTGCCAGCAGCGCTATAAGGGGGGAGACCCAGTACTTC.

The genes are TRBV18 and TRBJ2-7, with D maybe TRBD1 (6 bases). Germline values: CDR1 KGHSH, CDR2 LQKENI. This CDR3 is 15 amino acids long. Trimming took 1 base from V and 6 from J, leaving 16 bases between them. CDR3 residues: CASSPQGESLGEQYF. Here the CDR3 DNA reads TGTGCCAGCTCACCACAGGGGGAAAGCTTGGGCGAGCAGTACTTC.

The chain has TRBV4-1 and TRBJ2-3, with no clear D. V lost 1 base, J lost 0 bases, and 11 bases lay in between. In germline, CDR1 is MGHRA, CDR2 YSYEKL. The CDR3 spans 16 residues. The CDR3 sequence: CASSQVGGTSTDTQYF. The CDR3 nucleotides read TGCGCCAGCAGCCAAGTGGGCGGAACTAGCACAGATACGCAGTATTTT.

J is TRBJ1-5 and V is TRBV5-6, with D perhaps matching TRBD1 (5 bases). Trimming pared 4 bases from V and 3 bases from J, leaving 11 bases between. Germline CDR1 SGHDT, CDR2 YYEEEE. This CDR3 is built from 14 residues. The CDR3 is CASSVRGYNQPQHF. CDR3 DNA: TGTGCCAGCAGCGTAAGGGGATACAATCAGCCCCAGCATTTT. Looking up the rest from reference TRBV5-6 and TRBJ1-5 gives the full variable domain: DAGVTQSPTHLIKTRGQQVTLRCSPKSGHDTVSWYQQALGQGPQFIFQYYEEEERQRGNFPDRFSGHQFPNYSSELNVNALLLGDSALYLCASSVRGYNQPQHFGDGTRLSIL.

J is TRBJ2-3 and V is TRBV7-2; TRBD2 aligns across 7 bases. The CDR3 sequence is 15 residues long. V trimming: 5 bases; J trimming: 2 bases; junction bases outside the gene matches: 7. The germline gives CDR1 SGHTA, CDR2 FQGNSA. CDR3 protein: CASSITSVHTDTQYF. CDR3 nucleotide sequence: TGTGCCAGCAGCATCACTAGCGTCCACACAGATACGCAGTATTTT.

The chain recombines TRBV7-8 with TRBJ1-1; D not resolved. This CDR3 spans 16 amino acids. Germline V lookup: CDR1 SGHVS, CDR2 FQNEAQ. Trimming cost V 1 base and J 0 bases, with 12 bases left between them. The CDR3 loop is CASSLEAPTLNTEAFF. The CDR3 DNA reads TGTGCCAGCAGCTTAGAGGCTCCTACCCTGAACACTGAAGCTTTCTTT.

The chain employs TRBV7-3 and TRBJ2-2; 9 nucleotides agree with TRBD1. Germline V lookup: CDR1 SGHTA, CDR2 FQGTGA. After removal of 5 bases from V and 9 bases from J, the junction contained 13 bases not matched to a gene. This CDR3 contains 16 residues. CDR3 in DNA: TGTGCCAGCAGCGAGACAGGGGGGGCCCCCGTGAGGGAGCTGTTTTTT. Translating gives CASSETGGAPVRELFF.

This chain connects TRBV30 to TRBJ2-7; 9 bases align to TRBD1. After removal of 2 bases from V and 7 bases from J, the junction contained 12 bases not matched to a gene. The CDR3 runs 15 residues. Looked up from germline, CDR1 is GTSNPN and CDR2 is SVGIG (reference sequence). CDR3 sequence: CAWSPRRQGVGEQYF. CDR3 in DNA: TGTGCCTGGAGTCCCCGGAGACAGGGGGTAGGGGAGCAGTACTTC. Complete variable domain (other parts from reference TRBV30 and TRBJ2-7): SQTIHQWPATLVQPVGSPLSLECTVEGTSNPNLYWYRQAAGRGLQLLFYSVGIGQISSEVPQNLSASRPQDRQFILSSKKLLLSDSGFYLCAWSPRRQGVGEQYFGPGTRLTVT.

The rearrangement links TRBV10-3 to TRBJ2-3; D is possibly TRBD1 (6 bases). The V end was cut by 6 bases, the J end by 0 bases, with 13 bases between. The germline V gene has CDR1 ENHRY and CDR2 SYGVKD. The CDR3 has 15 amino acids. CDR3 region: CAISPGHPSTDTQYF. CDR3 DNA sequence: TGTGCCATCAGCCCGGGACACCCTAGCACAGATACGCAGTATTTT.

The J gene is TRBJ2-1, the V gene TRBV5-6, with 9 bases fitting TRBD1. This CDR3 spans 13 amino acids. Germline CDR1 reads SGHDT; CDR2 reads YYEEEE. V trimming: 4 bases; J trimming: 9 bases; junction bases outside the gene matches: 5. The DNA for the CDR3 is TGTGCCAGCAGCGGTACAGGGGGCATTGAGCAGTTCTTC. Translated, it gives CASSGTGGIEQFF.

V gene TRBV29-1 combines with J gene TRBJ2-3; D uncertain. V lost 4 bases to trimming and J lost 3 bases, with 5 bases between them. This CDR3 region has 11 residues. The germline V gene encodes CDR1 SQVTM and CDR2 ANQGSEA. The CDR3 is CSVGRTDTQYF. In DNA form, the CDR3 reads TGCAGCGTTGGCCGGACAGATACGCAGTATTTT.

This chain's CDR3 is CASSWDGLISEQFF. The CDR3 DNA reads as TGCGCCAGCAGCTGGGACGGACTAATCTCTGAGCAGTTCTTC. This chain joins TRBV5-1 and TRBJ2-1; D perhaps matches TRBD2 (6 bases). Germline V gene lookup returns CDR1 SGHRS and CDR2 YFSETQ. V was pared by 3 bases and J by 9 bases, with 16 bases between. CDR3 length equals 14 residues.

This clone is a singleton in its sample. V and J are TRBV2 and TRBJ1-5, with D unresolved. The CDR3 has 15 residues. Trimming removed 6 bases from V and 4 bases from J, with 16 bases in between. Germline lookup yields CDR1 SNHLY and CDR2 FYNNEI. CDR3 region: CASSDLLLGNQPQHF. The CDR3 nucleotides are TGTGCCAGCAGCGATCTGCTCCTTGGGAATCAGCCCCAGCATTTT.

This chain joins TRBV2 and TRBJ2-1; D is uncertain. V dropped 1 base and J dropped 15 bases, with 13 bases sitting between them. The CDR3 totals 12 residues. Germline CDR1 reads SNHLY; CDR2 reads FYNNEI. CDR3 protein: CASSEGGSRRFF. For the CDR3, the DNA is TGTGCCAGCAGTGAAGGGGGTAGTAGGCGGTTCTTC. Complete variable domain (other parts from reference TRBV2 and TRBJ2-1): EPEVTQTPSHQVTQMGQEVILRCVPISNHLYFYWYRQILGQKVEFLVSFYNNEISEKSEIFDDQFSVERPDGSNFTLKIRSTKLEDSAMYFCASSEGGSRRFFGPGTRLTVL.

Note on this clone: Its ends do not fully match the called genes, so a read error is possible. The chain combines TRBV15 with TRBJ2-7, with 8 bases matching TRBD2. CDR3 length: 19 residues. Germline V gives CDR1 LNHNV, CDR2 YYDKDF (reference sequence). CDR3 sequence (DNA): TGTGCCACCAGCGGAGACGCTTCCGGGGGGGGAGGGATCTCCTACGAGCAGTACTTC. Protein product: CATSGDASGGGGISYEQYF.

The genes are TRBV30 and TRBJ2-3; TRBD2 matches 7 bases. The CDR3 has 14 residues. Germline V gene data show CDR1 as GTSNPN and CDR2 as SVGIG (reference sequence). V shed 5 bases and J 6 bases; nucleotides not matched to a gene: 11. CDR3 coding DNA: TGTGCCTGGTCGGTTGGGGGGGGAATGGATACGCAGTATTTT. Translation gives CAWSVGGGMDTQYF.

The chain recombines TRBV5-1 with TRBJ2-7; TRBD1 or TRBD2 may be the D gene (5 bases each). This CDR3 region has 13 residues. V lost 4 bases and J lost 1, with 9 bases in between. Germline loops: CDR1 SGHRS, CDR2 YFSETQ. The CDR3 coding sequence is TGCGCCAGCAGCCGGGACGGATCCTACGAGCAGTACTTC. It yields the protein CASSRDGSYEQYF.

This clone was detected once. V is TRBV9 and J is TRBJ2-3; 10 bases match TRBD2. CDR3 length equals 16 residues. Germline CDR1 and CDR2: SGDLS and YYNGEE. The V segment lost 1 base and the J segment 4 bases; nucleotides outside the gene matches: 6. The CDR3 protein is CASSVTASGSSDTQYF. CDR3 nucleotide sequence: TGTGCCAGCAGCGTAACGGCTAGCGGGAGTTCAGATACGCAGTATTTT.

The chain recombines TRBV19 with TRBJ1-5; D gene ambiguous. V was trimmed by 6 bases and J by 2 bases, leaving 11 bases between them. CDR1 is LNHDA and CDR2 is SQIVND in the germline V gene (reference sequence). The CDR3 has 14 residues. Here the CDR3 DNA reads TGTGCCAGTAGCGCTCGATTGGGCAATCAGCCCCAGCATTTT. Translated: CASSARLGNQPQHF.

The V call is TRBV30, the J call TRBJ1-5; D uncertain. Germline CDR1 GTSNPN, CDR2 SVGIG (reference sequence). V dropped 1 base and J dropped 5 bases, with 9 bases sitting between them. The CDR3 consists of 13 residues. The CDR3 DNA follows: TGTGCCTGGAGTGGGGCAGAACATCAGCCCCAGCATTTT. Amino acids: CAWSGAEHQPQHF. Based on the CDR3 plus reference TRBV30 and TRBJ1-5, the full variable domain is SQTIHQWPATLVQPVGSPLSLECTVEGTSNPNLYWYRQAAGRGLQLLFYSVGIGQISSEVPQNLSASRPQDRQFILSSKKLLLSDSGFYLCAWSGAEHQPQHFGDGTRLSIL.

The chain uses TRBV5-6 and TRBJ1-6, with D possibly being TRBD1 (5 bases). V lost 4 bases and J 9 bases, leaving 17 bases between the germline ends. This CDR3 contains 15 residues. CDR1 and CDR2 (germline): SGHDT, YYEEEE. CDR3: CASSPLRSGASPLHF. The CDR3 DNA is TGTGCCAGCAGCCCCTTGCGTTCTGGGGCTTCACCCCTCCACTTT. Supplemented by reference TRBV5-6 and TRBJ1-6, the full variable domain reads DAGVTQSPTHLIKTRGQQVTLRCSPKSGHDTVSWYQQALGQGPQFIFQYYEEEERQRGNFPDRFSGHQFPNYSSELNVNALLLGDSALYLCASSPLRSGASPLHFGNGTRLTVT.

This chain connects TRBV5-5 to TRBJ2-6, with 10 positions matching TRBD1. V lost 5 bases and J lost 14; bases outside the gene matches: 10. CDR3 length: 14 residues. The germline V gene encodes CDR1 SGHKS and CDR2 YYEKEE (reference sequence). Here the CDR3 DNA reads TGTGCCAGCAGTTCAACGGGACAGGGGCCTCTCCTGACTTTC. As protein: CASSSTGQGPLLTF.

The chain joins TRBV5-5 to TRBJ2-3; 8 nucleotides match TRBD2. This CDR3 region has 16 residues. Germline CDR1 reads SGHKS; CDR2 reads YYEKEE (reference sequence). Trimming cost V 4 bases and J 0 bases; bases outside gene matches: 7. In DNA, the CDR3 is TGTGCCAGCAGCAAACGACTAGCGACTAGCACAGATACGCAGTATTTT. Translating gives CASSKRLATSTDTQYF. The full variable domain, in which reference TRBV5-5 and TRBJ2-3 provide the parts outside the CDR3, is DAGVTQSPTHLIKTRGQQVTLRCSPISGHKSVSWYQQVLGQGPQFIFQYYEKEERGRGNFPDRFSARQFPNYSSELNVNALLLGDSALYLCASSKRLATSTDTQYFGPGTRLTVL.